This T cell receptor (beta chain) was sequenced for a study of beta chain features in type 1 diabetes (dated by TCRdb to the late 2010s). In terms of the full investigation: Mean age, gender distribution, total cell number and subset yield were not different between patients and healthy donors. A total of approximately 100,000,000 sorted cells were examined across all samples, and the number of cells per subset was strongly correlated with RNA yield. In the study, TCRB repertoires of sorted circulating CD4+ T cell subsets from recently diagnosed type 1 diabetes patients were compared with those of matched healthy donors. Whereas all 30 or so donors provided naive and central memory subsets, regulatory and stem cell-like memory subsets were isolated from just 8 patients and roughly 8 healthy donors.

This clone was observed a few times. The antigen it binds to is not known. Base qualities are not at hand, and no much larger clone is one base apart. From each donor, a single peripheral blood sample of around 120 mL on average was drawn into heparinised tubes. A BD FACSAria II and a panel including CD45RO, CCR7, CD25, CD127, CD95 and CD27 were used to sort naive, central memory, regulatory and stem cell-like memory CD4+ T cells. A purity above 95% was achieved for all sorted populations. PBMCs were isolated immediately by Lymphoprep density gradient centrifugation and stained directly without culture. So that batch effects would be minimized, each experiment stained and sorted samples in pairs, pairing one healthy donor with one patient. The High Capacity cDNA Reverse Transcription Kit was used to reverse transcribe all of the isolated RNA, meaning that expressed TCRB transcripts were what got sequenced. Deep immunoSEQ sequencing was performed on naive, central memory and regulatory T cell samples, with an average of roughly 3.3 million total reads per sample. Sorted cells were lysed in RLT buffer and RNA was extracted with DNase-treated RNeasy Micro or Mini kits, depending on cell number. To prevent cross-contamination, each cell subset was processed individually, whereas patient and healthy donor samples were processed jointly. The immunoSEQ multiplex PCR was used to amplify TCRB sequences from cDNA, yielding 87-bp fragments that span the CDR3 region. Amplicons were sequenced on the Illumina HiSeq platform. Per the source publication's procedure: Synthetic template baselines were used to correct PCR bias computationally, reads within Hamming distance 2 were collapsed, and singletons that could not be merged were discarded. By aligning reads against IMGT, V, D and J genes, CDR3 length, and insertions or deletions at six rearrangement sites were assigned. Within each subset, clonotype counts were normalized to the number of sorted cells before true diversity and Gini coefficients were calculated with the tcR R package. The overlap coefficient, calculated on TCRB nucleotide sequences, was used to quantify repertoire sharing. Out-of-frame TCRB sequences from naive cells were analyzed to stand in for the pre-selection repertoire. TCRdb retrieved this table from immuneACCESS and kept in-frame rearrangements only. Not all clones are present; in checked studies, unresolved V genes account for under half, and no reason is known for the remainder. D and trimming come from the DNA, and the V and J calls and clone size come from that table. Across this sample there are around 690,000 clones, with around 12% seen only once. Of the sample, roughly 0.12% is held by the ten largest clones.

What the work shows at the level of the full study, not this receptor alone: Only small numbers of individuals were included in the HLA sub-analyses, which left unresolved whether HLA type had any influence on TCRB rearrangement. A moderate but significant shortening of TCRB CDR3 length was observed in type 1 diabetes patients in all four CD4+ subsets. Because cDNA was sequenced instead of genomic DNA, activated cells with high expression could be over-represented, although the groups did not differ in activation or CD3 levels. Naive, central memory and regulatory TCRB repertoires appeared more similar among patients than among healthy donors. PCR may preferentially amplify shorter templates, but because patient and control samples were amplified and corrected together, any resulting skew would affect both groups equally. At VDJ recombination sites, type 1 diabetes patients had fewer insertions and more deleted nucleotides, which implies abnormalities in thymic rearrangement.

The germline V gene encodes CDR1 SGHRS and CDR2 YFSETQ. Trimming costs V 0 bases and J 8 bases, and their ends lie 15 bases apart. The CDR3 has 15 amino acids, counting the end cysteine and phenylalanine. The kept DNA is CDR3 alone, 45 bases in frame from the first base. The origin of this receptor is a man aged 25-40 years with type 1 diabetes. Sequencing was carried out using naive CD4+ T cells from blood. The cell subset or site label for this specimen denotes: true naive CD4+ T cells. In this chain, TRBV5-1 is recombined with TRBJ2-1, with the D gene call left open. CDR3 reads: CASSLGSGGRDEQFF. In nucleotides, the sequence is TGCGCCAGCAGCTTGGGGTCTGGCGGTCGGGATGAGCAGTTCTTC.